Listed below are T cell receptor beta chains from one sample, sequenced in a study of control samples from healthy donors and cancer patients. The data were produced by immunoSEQ multiplex PCR, yet TCRdb's version contains in-frame clones alone and is incomplete. The data show around 50,000 clones, with around 85% seen just once and 2.8% held by the top ten. Sequenced sample: PBMCs. These receptors came from a woman in her forties or fifties with lung cancer. The CDR3 runs from the conserved cysteine through the conserved F or W.

TRBV24-1	CATSPGLAYTDTQYF
TRBV19	CASSIEDRIEQFF
TRBV6-5	CASSYSADRINTEAFF
TRBV7-5	CARSLAKRDNQPQHF
TRBV6-6	CASSPRLGTDTQYF
TRBV5-1	CASSSGQGVYTDTQYF
TRBV4-1	CASSQAGQVLKPQHF
TRBV19	CASSPGLDNYEQYF
TRBV6-5	CATAPGRVSPLHF
TRBV6-5	CASSTPGRSYEQYF
TRBV7-9	CASSPRRSSGANVLTF
TRBV3-1/TRBV3-2	CASSQDRHEQFF
TRBV4-3	CASSQKTGVLNNEQFF
TRBV4-2	CASSQEGGSGGADTQYF
TRBV27	CASSLSGGTSPEQYF
TRBV3-1/TRBV3-2	CASSSLGGTSGSNNEQFF
TRBV30	CAWSTSGMSYTF
TRBV29-1	CSVLSGGSYNEQFF
TRBV11-3	CASSPGGKDTEAFF
TRBV28	CASSRPGTTGYNGYTF
TRBV3-1/TRBV3-2	CASSQGRRSNYGYTF
TRBV5-1	CASSLVAGGLHIQYF
TRBV18	CASSPTGAETQYF
TRBV20-1	CSASRSLNTEAFF
TRBV30	CAWSVGGYGYTF
TRBV7-2	CASSPGTSGPSYEQYF
TRBV9	CASSLQQGSTEAFF
TRBV7-2	CASSLGVTDGDEKLFF
TRBV18	CASSSGTAEAFF
TRBV29-1	CSGQKSPDRYTF
TRBV19	CASSMIGQIYGYTF
TRBV5-6	CASSFYAGEETQYF
TRBV2	CASRVLSYEQYF
TRBV9	CASSMTSGAYNEQFF
TRBV5-1	CASSSQVPDSGNTIYF
TRBV6-5	CASTRDRSGYEQYF
TRBV7-9	CASSLGRQGAINEKLFF
TRBV7-9	CASSRVNAEAFF
TRBV9	CASSVGPGVSQPQHF
TRBV6-5	CASSSPGDAEAFF
TRBV7-2	CASSSDLNDGQPQHF
TRBV12-3/TRBV12-4	CASSRGRQETQYF
TRBV5-1	CASSLADRDEQYF
TRBV11-2	CASSRTTSSPLEQYF
TRBV5-1	CASSLAVNTEAFF
TRBV28	CASSQNLLGNTEAFF
TRBV27	CASSLRGPSYEQYF
TRBV7-2	CASSLAGSGNTIYF
TRBV19	CASNNRGLPAFF
TRBV7-3	CASSLTGGADTQYF
TRBV6-6	CASRDDRVSFYGYTF
TRBV27	CASRPGIFLGYTF
TRBV24-1	CATSDPTVNQPQHF
TRBV28	CASSTTGTGAYEQYF
TRBV5-6	CASSLRAEAFF
TRBV6-5	CASSRRGEKLFF
TRBV24-1	CATSDNAGNIRWPLNQPQHF
TRBV4-2	CASSQDRQGAGNTIYF
TRBV28	CASRRTGWSYEQYF